These 2 T cell receptor beta chains were sequenced from one sample in a study of blood T cell repertoires in COVID-19. Sequencing used immunoSEQ multiplex PCR; TCRdb keeps in-frame clones, though not all of them. The table records 390,000 or so clones, roughly 89% of them present only once. Sequences were obtained from peripheral blood. Receptors were obtained from a woman in her 30s with active or convalescent COVID-19.

This clone occurred once. The V and J genes are TRBV12-3 or TRBV12-4 and TRBJ1-5, with a weak D call TRBD1 (5 bases). The CDR3 is 13 amino acids. The V end was cut by 5 bases, the J end by 7 bases, with 12 bases between. The CDR3 DNA follows: TGTGCCAGCAGTACCCATGGGGGGCAGCCCCAGCATTTT. Protein: CASSTHGGQPQHF.

J is TRBJ1-5 and V is TRBV15, with 7 bases fitting TRBD1. The CDR3 runs 15 residues. V shed 3 bases and J 2 bases; nucleotides not matched to a gene: 4. The germline V gene encodes CDR1 LNHNV and CDR2 YYDKDF (reference sequence). The CDR3 coding sequence is TGTGCCACCAGCAGTGACGACAGGGGCAATCAGCCCCAGCATTTT. This sequence encodes CATSSDDRGNQPQHF.